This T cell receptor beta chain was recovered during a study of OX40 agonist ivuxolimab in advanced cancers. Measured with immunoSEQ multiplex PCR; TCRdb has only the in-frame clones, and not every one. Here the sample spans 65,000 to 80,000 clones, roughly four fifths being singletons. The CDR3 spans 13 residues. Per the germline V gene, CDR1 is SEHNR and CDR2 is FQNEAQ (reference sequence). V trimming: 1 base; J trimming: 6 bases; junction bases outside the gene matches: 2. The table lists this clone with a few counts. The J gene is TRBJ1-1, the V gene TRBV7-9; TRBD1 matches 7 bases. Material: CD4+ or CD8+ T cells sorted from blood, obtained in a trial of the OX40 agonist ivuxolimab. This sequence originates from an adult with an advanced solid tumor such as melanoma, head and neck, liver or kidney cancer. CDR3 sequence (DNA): TGTGCCAGCAGCTTAGAACAGGGGTCTGAAGCTTTCTTT. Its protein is CASSLEQGSEAFF. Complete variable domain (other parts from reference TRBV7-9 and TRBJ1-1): DTGVSQNPRHKITKRGQNVTFRCDPISEHNRLYWYRQTLGQGPEFLTYFQNEAQLEKSRLLSDRFSAERPKGSFSTLEIQRTEQGDSAMYLCASSLEQGSEAFFGQGTRLTVV.